This paragraph covers one TCR beta chain sequence. Its matching antigen is unknown. Several immunoSEQ plates held equal portions of the genomic DNA taken from each subset. Original processing methods: ImmunoSEQ yielded junction-only sequences lacking quality scores, so filtering differed. The data were produced by immunoSEQ multiplex PCR, yet TCRdb's version contains in-frame clones alone and is incomplete. D and trimming come from the DNA, and the V and J calls and clone size come from that table. The table shows about 490,000 clones, with about 80% occurring only once. Donors, healthy HIV-negative adults, lacked recent acute infections or vaccinations. This sample stems from a study of shared clonotypes between healthy human individuals. Study-wide results and caveats: Clonotype sharing among the donors was expected to vary with sequencing depth.

The CDR3 totals 17 residues. CDR1 LGHNA and CDR2 YNFKEQ come from the germline V gene. Trimming at V came to 1 base and at J to 4 bases, leaving 11 bases not matched to a gene. The V gene is TRBV4-2, the J gene TRBJ2-5, with 8 bases that match TRBD2. This clonotype originated in a woman between 40 and 55 years old in good health. Some clones in this sample may be carry-over from other donors' samples. The sample comprised PBMCs. CDR3 bases: TGTGCCAGCAGCCAAGGAAGTGGCGGGAGGAGTGGAGAGACCCAGTACTTC. Translation: CASSQGSGGRSGETQYF.